Listed below are T cell receptor beta chains from one sample, sequenced in a study of blood T cells in healthy people across ages. TCRdb passed the 5' RACE reads through MiXCR, listing each CDR3 protein once. The data hold roughly 1.5 million distinct CDR3 sequences, with under 55% observed a single time. Sequencing was done on a sample of blood. All receptors derive from a woman aged 18-29 years in good health. CDR3s include the opening cysteine and the closing phenylalanine or tryptophan. Size values are once, few and many counts, or a class for expanded clones, and some rows have none.

few	TRBV6-2/TRBV6-3	CASSYSMGLAPDTDTQYF
.	TRBV7-9	CASSSLAGLYEQYF
.	TRBV29-1	CGSALAGDTQYF
once	TRBV3-1	CASSQDLTGLWKVNTEAFF
.	TRBV20-1	CSAPVKRGADEQFF
.	TRBV20-1	CSTERGPFTNYGYTF
few	TRBV20-1	CSAPTAGSGEQYF
.	TRBV29-1	CSVVTGGKETQYF
few	TRBV2	CASAWTGDYGYTF
.	TRBV25-1	CATLPGGTNEKLFF
few	TRBV7-2	CASSSHEVQYF
many	TRBV11-2	CASRFQGTSFTGELFF
.	TRBV19	CASRGDRGSHTDTQYF
.	TRBV6-5	CASWDRTTLGRPLHF
few	TRBV19	CASRGIMNTEAFF
.	TRBV4-3	CASSQGFVGLNYGYTF